This T cell receptor beta chain appears in the sequencing data of a study of blood T cells in healthy people across ages. Study-wide results and limits: A strong correlation was found between TCR beta diversity and the percentage of naive T cells.

This clonotype was observed a handful of times. Its matching antigen is unknown. Together with a sample-barcoded 5' primer, a J-beta primer mix was included in a second PCR lasting roughly 6 to 12 cycles. TCRdb reprocessed the 5' RACE reads with MiXCR, giving one entry per CDR3 protein. Among 730,000 or so distinct CDR3 sequences, around 38% were seen once, and the ten largest hold 30%. The draw of peripheral blood yielded approximately 10 milliliters from each donor. They isolated at least 6.5 million PBMCs from each sample. Total RNA extraction produced at least 5 micrograms (per sample) for the study. Germline V gene data show CDR1 as SNHLY and CDR2 as FYNNEI. The CDR3 contains 14 residues. V was cut by 0 bases and J by 5 bases, with 7 bases left in between.

This TCR came from a man older than 75 in good health. The sequencing sample was made of blood. The V and J genes are TRBV2 and TRBJ2-2, with D possibly TRBD2 on 6 matching bases. Written as DNA, the CDR3 is TGTGCCAGCAGTGAAGCGGGGGGAACCGGGGAGCTGTTTTTT. It is translated as CASSEAGGTGELFF. Full variable domain (missing parts from reference TRBV2 and TRBJ2-2): EPEVTQTPSHQVTQMGQEVILRCVPISNHLYFYWYRQILGQKVEFLVSFYNNEISEKSEIFDDQFSVERPDGSNFTLKIRSTKLEDSAMYFCASSEAGGTGELFFGEGSRLTVL.